The present entry profiles one T cell receptor beta chain with its context. Its matching antigen is unknown. This entry belongs to a study of a mutant IDH1 vaccine in newly diagnosed glioma. For the study at large: The study started vaccination 4-6 weeks after radiotherapy alone, or with temozolomide cycles. Before enrollment, patients got radiotherapy alone, temozolomide alone, or mostly the combination.

Method: immunoSEQ multiplex PCR; TCRdb's copy keeps in-frame clones and lacks some. The sample includes tens of thousands of clones, around four fifths seen only once; the top ten take about 3.8%. The CDR3 extends over 14 amino acids. Germline CDR1 SEHNR, CDR2 FQNEAQ (reference sequence). Between the trimmed V and J ends, which lost 5 bases and 1 base, there was a span of 11 bases. As for time point: week 47, end of study. One vaccine dose held 300 ug of mutant IDH1 20-mer peptide and came with topical imiquimod. Vaccination of patients was performed eight times, in weeks 1, 3, 5, 7, 11, 15, 19 and 23.

The material sequenced was PBMCs, taken from a glioma patient whose treatment included an IDH1 peptide vaccine. The chain couples TRBV7-9 to TRBJ1-1; the D is unclear. This TCR came from a man aged 25 to 40 with glioma. The CDR3 bases are TGTGCCAGCAGCCTCACCCAGACGAACACTGAAGCTTTCTTT. Its translation is CASSLTQTNTEAFF. Full variable domain (rest looked up from reference TRBV7-9 and TRBJ1-1): DTGVSQNPRHKITKRGQNVTFRCDPISEHNRLYWYRQTLGQGPEFLTYFQNEAQLEKSRLLSDRFSAERPKGSFSTLEIQRTEQGDSAMYLCASSLTQTNTEAFFGQGTRLTVV.